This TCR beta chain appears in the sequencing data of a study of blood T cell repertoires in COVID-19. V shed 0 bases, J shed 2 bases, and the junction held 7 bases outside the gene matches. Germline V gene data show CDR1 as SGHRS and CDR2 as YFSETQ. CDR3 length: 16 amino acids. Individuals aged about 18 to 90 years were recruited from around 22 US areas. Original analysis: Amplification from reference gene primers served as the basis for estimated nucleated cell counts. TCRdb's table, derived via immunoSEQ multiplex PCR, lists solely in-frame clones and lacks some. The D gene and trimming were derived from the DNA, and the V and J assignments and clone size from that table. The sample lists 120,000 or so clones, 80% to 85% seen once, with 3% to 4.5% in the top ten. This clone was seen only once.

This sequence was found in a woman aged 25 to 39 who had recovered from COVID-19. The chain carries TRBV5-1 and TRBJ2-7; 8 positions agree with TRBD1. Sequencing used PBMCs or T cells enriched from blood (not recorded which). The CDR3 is CASSLGQGAVAYEQYF. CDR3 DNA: TGCGCCAGCAGCTTGGGGCAGGGGGCTGTTGCCTACGAGCAGTACTTC.